What follows is one TCR beta chain and its context. This sample was included in a study of blood T cell repertoires in COVID-19. In the study's own analysis: Amplification of reference gene primers provided the estimated nucleated cell counts. Sequencing was performed with immunoSEQ multiplex PCR; in TCRdb, only in-frame clones are kept and a portion is missing. The V and J calls and clone size come from that table; D and trimming were worked out from the DNA. The sample records a few hundred thousand clones, nearly 90% being singletons. This sequence originates from a woman in her twenties or thirties with acute or convalescent COVID-19. The sample taken for sequencing was peripheral blood.

CDR3 amino acids: CASSIVHSSTRYEQFF. The CDR3 DNA follows: TGTGCCAGTAGTATAGTACACAGTTCCACTAGGTATGAGCAGTTCTTC. The V and J genes are TRBV19 and TRBJ2-1; perhaps TRBD2 as D (5 bases). V lost 1 base, J lost 8 bases, and 18 bases lay in between. This CDR3 spans 16 amino acids. CDR1 is LNHDA, CDR2 SQIVND, per germline (reference sequence).